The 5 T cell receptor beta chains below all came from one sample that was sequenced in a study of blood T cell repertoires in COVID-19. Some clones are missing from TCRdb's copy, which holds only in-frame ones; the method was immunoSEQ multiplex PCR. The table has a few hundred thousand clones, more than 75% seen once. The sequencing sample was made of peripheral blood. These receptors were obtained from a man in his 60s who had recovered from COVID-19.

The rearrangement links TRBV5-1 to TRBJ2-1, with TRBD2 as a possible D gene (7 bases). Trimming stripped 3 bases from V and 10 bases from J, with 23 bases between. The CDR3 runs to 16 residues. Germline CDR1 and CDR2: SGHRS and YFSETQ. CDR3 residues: CASSSSTSASRGEQFF. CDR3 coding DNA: TGCGCCAGCAGCTCCTCTACTAGCGCATCGAGGGGGGAGCAGTTCTTC.

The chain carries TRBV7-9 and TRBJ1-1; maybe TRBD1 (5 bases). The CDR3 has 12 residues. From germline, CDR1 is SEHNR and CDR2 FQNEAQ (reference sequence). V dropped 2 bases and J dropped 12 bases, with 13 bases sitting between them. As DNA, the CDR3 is TGTGCCAGCAGCTTAAGTACAGGTTGGACTTTCTTT. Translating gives CASSLSTGWTFF.

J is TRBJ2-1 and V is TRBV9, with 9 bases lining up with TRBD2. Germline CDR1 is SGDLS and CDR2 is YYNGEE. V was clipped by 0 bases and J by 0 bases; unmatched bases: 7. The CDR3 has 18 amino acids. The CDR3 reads CASSVAGTSFSSYNEQFF. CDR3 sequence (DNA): TGTGCCAGCAGCGTAGCGGGGACTAGCTTTAGCTCCTACAATGAGCAGTTCTTC.

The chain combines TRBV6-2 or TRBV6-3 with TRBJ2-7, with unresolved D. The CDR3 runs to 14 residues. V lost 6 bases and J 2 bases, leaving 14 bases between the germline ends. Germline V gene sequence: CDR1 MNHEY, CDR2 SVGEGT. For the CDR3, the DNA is TGTGCCAGCAGACCTTCAGGTTCCCCCTACGAGCAGTACTTC. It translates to CASRPSGSPYEQYF.

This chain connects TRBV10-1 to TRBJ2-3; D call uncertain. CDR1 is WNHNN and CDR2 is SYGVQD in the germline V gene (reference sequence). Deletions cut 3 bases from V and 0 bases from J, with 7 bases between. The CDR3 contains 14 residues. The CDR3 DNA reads TGCGCCAGCAGTGAATCGACTAGCACAGATACGCAGTATTTT. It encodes CASSESTSTDTQYF.